The rows below give T cell receptor beta chains drawn from one sample of a study of blood T cell repertoires in COVID-19. Assay: immunoSEQ multiplex PCR; the TCRdb copy retains only in-frame clones and omits some. Here the sample spans about 200,000 clones, around 85% being singletons. The sequenced sample consisted of peripheral blood. The receptor source for this set is a man aged 40-50 years with acute or convalescent COVID-19. Each CDR3 is given with its conserved first and last residue. Each record gives: CDR3 length, V gene, D gene, J gene, CDR3 protein. D genes are given only for firm matches.

len: 13
v_gene: TRBV9
d_gene: .
j_gene: TRBJ1-4
CDR3aa: CASSVDTNEKLFF

len: 14
v_gene: TRBV2
d_gene: .
j_gene: TRBJ1-1
CDR3aa: CASSEIFPPREAFF

len: 18
v_gene: TRBV19
d_gene: TRBD2
j_gene: TRBJ2-2
CDR3aa: CASSKGSGEAANTGELFF

len: 16
v_gene: TRBV9
d_gene: TRBD1
j_gene: TRBJ2-5
CDR3aa: CASSVAPQGAGETQYF

len: 15
v_gene: TRBV19
d_gene: .
j_gene: TRBJ1-2
CDR3aa: CASSSSDSGLGLYTF

len: 17
v_gene: TRBV9
d_gene: TRBD2
j_gene: TRBJ2-3
CDR3aa: CASSVAPGTTPTDTQYF

len: 15
v_gene: TRBV7-3
d_gene: TRBD2
j_gene: TRBJ2-1
CDR3aa: CASSLVRTSFNEQFF

len: 16
v_gene: TRBV9
d_gene: TRBD1
j_gene: TRBJ1-6
CDR3aa: CASSARQGSDNSPLHF

len: 17
v_gene: TRBV7-9
d_gene: TRBD2
j_gene: TRBJ2-7
CDR3aa: CATKPGSGRAYVDEQYF

len: 17
v_gene: TRBV27
d_gene: TRBD2
j_gene: TRBJ2-2
CDR3aa: CASSARTSGSYTGELFF

len: 14
v_gene: TRBV27
d_gene: .
j_gene: TRBJ2-1
CDR3aa: CASSFRGSYNEQFF

len: 16
v_gene: TRBV14
d_gene: .
j_gene: TRBJ2-3
CDR3aa: CASSQDQPTSTDTQYF

len: 16
v_gene: TRBV5-5
d_gene: TRBD2
j_gene: TRBJ2-3
CDR3aa: CASSLGLAGMTDTQYF

len: 15
v_gene: TRBV7-7
d_gene: .
j_gene: TRBJ2-5
CDR3aa: CASSLAGGLQETQYF

len: 15
v_gene: TRBV19
d_gene: TRBD1
j_gene: TRBJ1-2
CDR3aa: CASTHGTERHYGYTF

len: 13
v_gene: TRBV6-5
d_gene: .
j_gene: TRBJ1-1
CDR3aa: CATKWGENTEAFF

len: 14
v_gene: TRBV5-1
d_gene: TRBD1
j_gene: TRBJ2-3
CDR3aa: CASSPGQEADTQYF

len: 15
v_gene: TRBV6-5
d_gene: .
j_gene: TRBJ1-3
CDR3aa: CASRTDSLSGNTIYF

len: 14
v_gene: TRBV28
d_gene: .
j_gene: TRBJ2-7
CDR3aa: CASSLGGVGYEQYF

len: 14
v_gene: TRBV4-1
d_gene: TRBD1
j_gene: TRBJ2-7
CDR3aa: CASSQPGQGLEQYF

len: 11
v_gene: TRBV29-1
d_gene: .
j_gene: TRBJ2-3
CDR3aa: CSVENTSTQYF

len: 14
v_gene: TRBV19
d_gene: TRBD2
j_gene: TRBJ2-1
CDR3aa: CASTPGLGIDEQFF

len: 15
v_gene: TRBV19
d_gene: .
j_gene: TRBJ2-2
CDR3aa: CASKIGTQGPGELFF